Below, one T cell receptor (beta chain) is given with its context. This record belongs to a study of fetal regulatory T cell absence and autoimmunity. The V end lost 3 bases, the J end lost 2 bases, and 7 bases lay between the germline ends. The CDR3 totals 13 residues. CDR1 is SGHVS and CDR2 is FNYEAQ in the germline V gene. Measured with immunoSEQ multiplex PCR; TCRdb has only the in-frame clones, and not every one. The table shows 95,000 or so clones, with about 78% occurring only once. The sequence was collected from a male donor with IPEX syndrome. The sequenced sample was pancreas tissue. The chain recombines TRBV7-6 with TRBJ1-1; D might be TRBD1 (5 bases). In DNA, the CDR3 is TGTGCCAGCAGCTTTGACAGTAACACTGAAGCTTTCTTT. It is translated as CASSFDSNTEAFF.